This record concerns one T cell receptor (beta chain) sequence. Sequencing used immunoSEQ multiplex PCR; TCRdb keeps in-frame clones, though not all of them. The sample shows 100,000 to 150,000 clones, roughly 87% of them seen only once. Germline V gene sequence: CDR1 MDHEN, CDR2 SYDVKM. V trimming: 3 bases; J trimming: 2 bases; junction bases outside the gene matches: 3. This CDR3 has 15 residues. The data are from a study of T cell responses to AZD1222 COVID-19 vaccine. The chain links TRBV28 to TRBJ1-4, with 7 bases aligning to TRBD1. This clonotype was obtained from an adult in good health. The source material was peripheral blood, sampled on day 0 of AZD1222 vaccination. Here the CDR3 reads CASSLWGQTNEKLFF. Written as DNA, the CDR3 is TGTGCCAGCAGTTTGTGGGGACAGACTAATGAAAAACTGTTTTTT.